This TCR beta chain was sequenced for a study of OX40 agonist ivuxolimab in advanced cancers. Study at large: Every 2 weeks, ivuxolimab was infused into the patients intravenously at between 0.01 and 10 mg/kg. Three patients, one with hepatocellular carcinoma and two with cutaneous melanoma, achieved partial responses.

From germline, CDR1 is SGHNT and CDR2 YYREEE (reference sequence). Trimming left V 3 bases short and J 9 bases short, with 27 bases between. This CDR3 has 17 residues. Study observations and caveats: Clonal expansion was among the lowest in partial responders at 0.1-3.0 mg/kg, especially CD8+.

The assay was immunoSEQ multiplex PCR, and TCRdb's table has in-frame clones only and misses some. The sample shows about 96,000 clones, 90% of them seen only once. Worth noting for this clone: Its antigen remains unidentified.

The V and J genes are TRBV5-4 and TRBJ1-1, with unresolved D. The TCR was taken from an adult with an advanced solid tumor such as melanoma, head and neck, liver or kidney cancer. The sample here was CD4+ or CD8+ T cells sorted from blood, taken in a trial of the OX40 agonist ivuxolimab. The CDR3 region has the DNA TGTGCCAGCAGCTCCCTCGCTCTCTTTAGAAGACTATACCAAGCTTTCTTT. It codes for CASSSLALFRRLYQAFF.